These 8 T cell receptor beta chains share one sample of origin, sequenced in a study of low-dose radiotherapy and immunotherapy resistance in tumors. The sample's time point: after trial treatment. Indicated treatment: LDRT plus nivolumab, ipilimumab, low-dose cyclophosphamide and aspirin (RACIN trial). Covering alpha and beta chains, TRAV- and TRBV-specific primers were used for the first-strand cDNA. The authors ran around 19 PCR cycles to amplify TCRs with a constant-region primer and V-primer adapter. From the reads, TCRdb called clonotypes with MiXCR, one entry per CDR3 protein. The sample includes around 60,000 distinct CDR3 sequences, 23% seen only once; the top ten take under 7%. The specimen comprised PBMCs, sampled after low-dose radiotherapy plus immunotherapy. The origin of the receptors is a male donor with prostate cancer.

At least ten counts were recorded for this clonotype. V is TRBV7-2 and J is TRBJ1-1; 7 bases line up with TRBD1. This CDR3 region has 15 residues. With V trimmed by 5 bases and J by 0 bases, 6 bases remained unmatched. The germline gives CDR1 SGHTA, CDR2 FQGNSA. CDR3 sequence (DNA): TGTGCCAGCAGCCCGCGGACAGGATTGAACACTGAAGCTTTCTTT. Translation: CASSPRTGLNTEAFF.

This clonotype was seen repeatedly, ten times or more. This chain connects TRBV29-1 to TRBJ2-1; 8 nucleotides line up with TRBD2. The CDR3 has 15 residues. Germline trimming cut 6 bases from V and 5 bases from J; bases unmatched to any gene: 12. CDR1 is SQVTM and CDR2 is ANQGSEA in the germline V gene. The CDR3 is CSVPGGVRADNEQFF. In DNA form, the CDR3 reads TGCAGCGTCCCCGGGGGGGTGCGGGCGGACAATGAGCAGTTCTTC.

This clonotype was counted at least ten times. The rearrangement joins TRBV7-2 to TRBJ1-2, with D unclear. The CDR3 spans 15 residues. V lost 3 bases and J lost 8, with 19 bases in between. Germline V gene sequence: CDR1 SGHTA, CDR2 FQGNSA. CDR3 residues: CASSLSMTDNSGYTF. DNA of the CDR3: TGTGCCAGCAGCTTGTCGATGACGGATAACTCGGGCTACACCTTC.

This clonotype has a count of ten or more. The chain has TRBV5-1 and TRBJ1-1; tentative D call: TRBD1 (6 bases). The CDR3 extends over 15 amino acids. With 0 bases removed from V and 4 bases from J, the gap between germline ends came to 13 bases. Germline CDR1 SGHRS, CDR2 YFSETQ. The CDR3 sequence: CASSLEDRRGTEAFF. In nucleotides, the CDR3 is TGCGCCAGCAGCTTGGAAGACAGGCGTGGCACTGAAGCTTTCTTT.

This clonotype appeared many times. This CDR3 reads CASSATGQGVYEQFF. CDR3 coding DNA: TGTGCCAGCAGTGCGACGGGACAGGGCGTTTATGAGCAGTTCTTC. The chain is built from TRBV2 and TRBJ2-1; 9 nucleotides agree with TRBD1. Germline CDR1 SNHLY, CDR2 FYNNEI. This CDR3 comprises 15 residues. V was clipped by 4 bases and J by 8 bases; unmatched bases: 9.

This clonotype was seen ten or more times. The chain is built from TRBV4-2 and TRBJ2-2, with 10 nucleotides matching TRBD1. Germline loops: CDR1 LGHNA, CDR2 YNFKEQ. V was pared by 3 bases and J by 7 bases, with 2 bases of the junction left unmatched. CDR3 length: 14 residues. The CDR3 here is CASSHGQGDGELFF. The CDR3 coding sequence is TGTGCCAGCAGCCACGGACAGGGGGACGGGGAGCTGTTTTTT.

This clonotype was counted ten times or more. This chain joins TRBV5-8 and TRBJ1-6; 7 positions match TRBD1. The CDR3 sequence is 17 residues long. The germline V gene encodes CDR1 SGHTS and CDR2 YDEGEE. V shed 0 bases and J 5 bases; nucleotides not matched to a gene: 8. The CDR3 nucleotides are TGTGCCAGCAGCTTGGCCTTCGGACAGGTCGATAATTCACCCCTCCACTTT. It translates to CASSLAFGQVDNSPLHF.

This clonotype showed up many times. This chain links TRBV29-1 with TRBJ2-7; perhaps D is TRBD1 or TRBD2 (5 bases each). Germline lookup yields CDR1 SQVTM and CDR2 ANQGSEA. V lost 7 bases to trimming and J lost 3 bases, with 16 bases between them. CDR3 length: 13 residues. The DNA of the CDR3 is TGCAGCGCTGGGGACGGGGTAAACTACGAGCAGTACTTC. This encodes CSAGDGVNYEQYF.